This TCR beta chain derives from a study of CD8+ T cells in alopecia areata. Treatment described: oral pan-JAK inhibitor, 5-10 mg twice daily. Extraction and reverse transcription of RNA yielded cDNA as the sequencing template. Clones were sequenced by immunoSEQ multiplex PCR, and TCRdb holds only the in-frame ones, with some missing. The sample lists over 100,000 clones, 53% seen once, with roughly 0.5% in the top ten. This clone was seen a few times. The TCR was taken from a human donor with alopecia areata. This specimen was CD4+ T cells sorted from blood, taken at week 4, from a patient treated with tofacitinib.

In nucleotides, the CDR3 is TGCAGCGCCCAAGGTGGACGGGGGGCGAACACTGAAGCTTTCTTT. It yields the protein CSAQGGRGANTEAFF. V usage is TRBV29-1 and J usage is TRBJ1-1; TRBD1 is a possible D gene (6 bases). Germline V gene data show CDR1 as SQVTM and CDR2 as ANQGSEA. The CDR3 is 15 amino acids. The V end was cut by 7 bases, the J end by 1 base, with 19 bases between.